The sequence of this T cell receptor (beta chain) was determined in a study of blood T cell repertoires in COVID-19. At the level of the study: Whether acute or convalescent, the COVID-19 samples came from the United States, Italy and Spain. T cells, B-cell-depleted T cells, or PBMCs supplied cDNA or gDNA.

Germline values: CDR1 KGHDR, CDR2 SFDVKD. The V gene lost 4 bases and the J gene lost 5 bases, with 28 bases spanning the gap. The CDR3 runs to 19 residues. Per the original methods: Nucleated cell counts were estimated from reference gene primer amplification. Some clones are missing from TCRdb's copy, which holds only in-frame ones; the method was immunoSEQ multiplex PCR. The V and J calls and the clone size are those of that table, but D and trimming were determined from the DNA. The sample yields 100,000 to 110,000 clones, 90% to 95% seen once. This rearrangement joins TRBV24-1 to TRBJ2-5, with D tentatively TRBD1 (8 bases). The sequence was obtained from a man aged 50 to 60 with active COVID-19. The sequenced material came from peripheral blood. This CDR3 is CATSEPWGRGLGGQETQYF. The CDR3 region has the DNA TGTGCCACCAGTGAACCGTGGGGCAGGGGGCTCGGGGGGCAGGAGACCCAGTACTTC.